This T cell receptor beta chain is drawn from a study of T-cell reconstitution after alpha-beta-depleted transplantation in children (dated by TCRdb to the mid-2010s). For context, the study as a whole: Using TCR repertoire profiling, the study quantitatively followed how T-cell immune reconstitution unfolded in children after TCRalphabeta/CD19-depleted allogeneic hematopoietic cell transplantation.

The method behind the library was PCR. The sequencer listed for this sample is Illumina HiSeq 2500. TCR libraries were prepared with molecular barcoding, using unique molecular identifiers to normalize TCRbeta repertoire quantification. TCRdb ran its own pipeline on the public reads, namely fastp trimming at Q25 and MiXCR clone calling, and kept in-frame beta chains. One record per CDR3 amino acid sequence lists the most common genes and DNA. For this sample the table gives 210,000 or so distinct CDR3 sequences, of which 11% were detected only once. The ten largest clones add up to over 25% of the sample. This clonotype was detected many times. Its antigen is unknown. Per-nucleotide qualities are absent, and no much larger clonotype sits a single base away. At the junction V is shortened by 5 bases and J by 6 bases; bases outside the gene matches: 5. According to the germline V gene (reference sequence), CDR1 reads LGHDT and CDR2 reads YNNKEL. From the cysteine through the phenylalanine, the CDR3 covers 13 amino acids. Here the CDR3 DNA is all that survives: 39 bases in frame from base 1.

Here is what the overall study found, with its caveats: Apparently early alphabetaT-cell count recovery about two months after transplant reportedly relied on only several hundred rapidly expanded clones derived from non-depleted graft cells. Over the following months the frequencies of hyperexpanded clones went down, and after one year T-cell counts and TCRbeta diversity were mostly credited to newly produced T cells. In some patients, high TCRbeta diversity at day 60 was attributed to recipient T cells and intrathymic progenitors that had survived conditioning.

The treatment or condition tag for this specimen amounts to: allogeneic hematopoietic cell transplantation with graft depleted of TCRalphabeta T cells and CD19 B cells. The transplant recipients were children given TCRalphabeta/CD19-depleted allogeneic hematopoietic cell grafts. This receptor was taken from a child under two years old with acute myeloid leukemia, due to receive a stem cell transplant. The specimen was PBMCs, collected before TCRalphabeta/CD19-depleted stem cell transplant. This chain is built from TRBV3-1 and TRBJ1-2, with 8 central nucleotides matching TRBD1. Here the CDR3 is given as CASSFGTGDGYTF. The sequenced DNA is TGTGCCAGCAGCTTCGGGACAGGAGATGGCTACACCTTC.